The clone carrying this T cell receptor beta chain came up a few times. Its antigen is unknown. The primer mix had 60 Vbeta and 13 Jbeta primers. Assay: immunoSEQ multiplex PCR; the TCRdb copy retains only in-frame clones and omits some. The sample holds about 110,000 clones, over 60% seen once. These donors counted as nominally healthy when sampled, but unrecorded immune exposures were likely. The data were taken from a study of cytomegalovirus exposure and HLA in healthy donors. Study-level results: Later analysis suggested most CMV-associated TCR beta chains were HLA-restricted.

V dropped 4 bases and J dropped 6 bases, with 9 bases sitting between them. CDR3 length: 12 amino acids. Per the germline V gene, CDR1 is LGHNA and CDR2 is YNFKEQ. Sequencing was done on a sample of PBMCs. This TCR was recovered from a woman aged 18-35 years in good health and CMV-seropositive. The V gene is TRBV4-2, the J gene TRBJ1-1; tentatively, D is TRBD1 (6 bases). The CDR3, as DNA: TGTGCCAGCAGCCTGCAGGGGCCTGAAGCTTTCTTT. This sequence encodes CASSLQGPEAFF.